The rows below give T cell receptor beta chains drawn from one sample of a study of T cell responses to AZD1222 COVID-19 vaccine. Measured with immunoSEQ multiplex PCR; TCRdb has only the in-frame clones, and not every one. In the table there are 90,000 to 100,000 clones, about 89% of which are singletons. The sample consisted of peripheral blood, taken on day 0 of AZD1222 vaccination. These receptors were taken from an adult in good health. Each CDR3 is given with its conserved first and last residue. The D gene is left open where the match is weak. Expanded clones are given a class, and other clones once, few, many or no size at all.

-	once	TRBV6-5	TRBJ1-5	CASTSGDQPQHF	TGTGCCAGCACCTCCGGGGATCAGCCCCAGCATTTT
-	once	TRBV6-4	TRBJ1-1	CASSDSRWGAGEAFF	TGTGCCAGCAGTGACTCGAGGTGGGGGGCTGGTGAAGCTTTCTTT
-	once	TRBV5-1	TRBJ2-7	CANPQGSYEQYF	TGCGCCAACCCACAGGGATCCTACGAGCAGTACTTC
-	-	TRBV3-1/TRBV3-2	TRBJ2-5	CASSQGLTVQETQYF	TGTGCCAGCAGCCAAGGCCTGACAGTGCAAGAGACCCAGTACTTC
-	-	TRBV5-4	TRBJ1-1	CASSFWETEAFF	TGTGCCAGCAGCTTTTGGGAAACTGAAGCTTTCTTT
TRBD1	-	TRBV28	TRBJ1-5	CASSLWQGAGQPQHF	TGTGCCAGCAGTTTATGGCAGGGGGCTGGGCAGCCCCAGCATTTT
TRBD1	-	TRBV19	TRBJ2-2	CASSKGQQNTGELFF	TGTGCCAGTAGTAAGGGACAGCAGAACACCGGGGAGCTGTTTTTT
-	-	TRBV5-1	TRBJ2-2	CASSLQGTGELFF	TGCGCCAGCAGCTTACAAGGAACCGGGGAGCTGTTTTTT
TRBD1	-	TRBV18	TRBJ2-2	CASSPQGASTGELFF	TGTGCCAGCTCACCGCAGGGGGCCAGCACCGGGGAGCTGTTTTTT
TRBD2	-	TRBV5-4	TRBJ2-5	CASSLPGESGGYQETQYF	TGTGCCAGCAGCTTGCCGGGGGAGAGCGGGGGGTACCAAGAGACCCAGTACTTC
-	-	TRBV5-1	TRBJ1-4	CASSLAGTGNEKLFF	TGCGCCAGCAGCTTGGCCGGGACGGGTAATGAAAAACTGTTTTTT
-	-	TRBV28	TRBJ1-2	CASNEGARQGGGYTF	TGTGCCAGCAATGAAGGGGCTCGGCAGGGAGGTGGCTACACCTTC
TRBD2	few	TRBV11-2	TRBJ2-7	CASSPLSRTSVYEQYF	TGTGCCAGCAGCCCTCTCTCCCGGACTAGCGTTTACGAGCAGTACTTC
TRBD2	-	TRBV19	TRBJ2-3	CASSPRTSSSTDTQYF	TGTGCCAGTAGTCCCCGGACTAGCTCTTCTACAGATACGCAGTATTTT
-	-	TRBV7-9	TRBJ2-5	CASSSRTGKETQYF	TGTGCCAGCAGCTCGAGGACGGGGAAAGAGACCCAGTACTTC
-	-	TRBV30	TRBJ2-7	CACFRGTTYEQYF	TGTGCCTGTTTCAGGGGCACGACCTACGAGCAGTACTTC
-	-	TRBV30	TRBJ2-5	CAWSVAGETQYF	TGTGCCTGGAGTGTGGCGGGAGAGACCCAGTACTTC
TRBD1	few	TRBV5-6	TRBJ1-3	CASIPTGRVGNTIYF	TGTGCCAGCATCCCGACAGGGAGAGTTGGAAACACCATATATTTT
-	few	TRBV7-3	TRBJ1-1	CASSLQPNTEAFF	TGTGCCAGCAGCTTACAACCAAACACTGAAGCTTTCTTT
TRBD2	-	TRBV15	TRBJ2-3	CATRAGGTTDTQYF	TGTGCCACCAGAGCGGGGGGTACAACAGATACGCAGTATTTT
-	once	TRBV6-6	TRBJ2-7	CASSSPSRQSYEQYF	TGTGCCAGCAGTTCACCTAGCCGACAGTCCTACGAGCAGTACTTC
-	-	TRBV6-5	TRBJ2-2	CASSYAERSGELFF	TGTGCCAGCAGTTATGCGGAACGATCTGGGGAGCTGTTTTTT
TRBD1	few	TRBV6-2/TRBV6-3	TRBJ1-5	CASSYGTGGLQPQHF	TGTGCCAGCAGTTACGGGACAGGGGGCCTTCAGCCCCAGCATTTT
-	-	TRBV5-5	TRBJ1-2	CASSLVQLGHYGYTF	TGTGCCAGCAGCTTGGTACAGCTTGGGCACTATGGCTACACCTTC
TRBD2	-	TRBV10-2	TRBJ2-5	CASRLAGDETQYF	TGCGCCAGCAGACTAGCGGGGGACGAGACCCAGTACTTC
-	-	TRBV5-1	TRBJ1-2	CASSPRQATNYGYTF	TGCGCCAGCAGCCCCCGACAGGCCACTAACTATGGCTACACCTTC
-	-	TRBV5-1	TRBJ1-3	CASSLTFSGNTIYF	TGCGCCAGCAGCTTGACCTTCTCTGGAAACACCATATATTTT
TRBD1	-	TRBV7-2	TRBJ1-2	CASSARQGIGYTF	TGTGCCAGCAGCGCAAGACAGGGTATAGGCTACACCTTC
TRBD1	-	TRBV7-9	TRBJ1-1	CASSLGDSLPRRTEAFF	TGTGCCAGCAGCTTGGGGGACAGCCTCCCGAGGCGGACTGAAGCTTTCTTT
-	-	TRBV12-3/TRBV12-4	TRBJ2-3	CASSLGWDTQYF	TGTGCCAGCAGTCTCGGGTGGGATACGCAGTATTTT
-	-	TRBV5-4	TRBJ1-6	CASSPDGSSYNSPLHF	TGTGCCAGCAGCCCGGACGGAAGCTCCTATAATTCACCCCTCCACTTT
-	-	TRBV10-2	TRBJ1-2	CASSEKTAAYYGYTF	TGCGCCAGCAGTGAGAAGACAGCAGCCTATTATGGCTACACCTTC
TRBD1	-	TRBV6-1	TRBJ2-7	CASIRPGQGAYEQYF	TGTGCCAGCATTAGACCGGGACAGGGGGCGTACGAGCAGTACTTC
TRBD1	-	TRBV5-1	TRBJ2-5	CASSPATGEETQYF	TGCGCCAGCAGCCCCGCGACAGGGGAAGAGACCCAGTACTTC
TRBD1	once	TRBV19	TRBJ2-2	CASSARTGTGELFF	TGTGCCAGTAGTGCAAGGACAGGGACCGGGGAGCTGTTTTTT
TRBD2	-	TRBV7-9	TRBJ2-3	CASSLGGSGAAWDTQYF	TGTGCCAGCAGCCTTGGAGGTAGCGGGGCCGCCTGGGATACGCAGTATTTT
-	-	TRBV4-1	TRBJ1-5	CASSQGSDYSNQPQHF	TGCGCCAGCAGCCAAGGCAGTGACTATAGCAATCAGCCCCAGCATTTT